The 7 T cell receptor beta chains below come from one sample, sequenced in a study of a mutant IDH1 vaccine in newly diagnosed glioma. No antigens are known for them. The sample's time point: week 23, last vaccination. Each dose of the vaccine consisted of 300 ug of mutant IDH1 20-mer peptide, with topical imiquimod. Using immunoSEQ multiplex PCR, the repertoire was profiled, and TCRdb retains in-frame clones only, with some absent. The repertoire consists of tens of thousands of clones, with over 80% occurring once and the leading ten covering 1.3% to 1.5%. This specimen was PBMCs, taken from a glioma patient whose treatment included an IDH1 peptide vaccine. The receptors here all came from a man aged 35-49 years with glioma.

The chain is built from TRBV4-1 and TRBJ1-2, with 11 positions matching TRBD1. Trimming took 1 base from V and 4 from J; bases not matched to a gene: 2. CDR1 and CDR2 from the germline V gene are MGHRA and YSYEKL. The CDR3 is made up of 15 amino acids. The CDR3 nucleotides read TGCGCCAGCAGCCAAGCCGGACAGGGGGCCTATGGCTACACCTTC. It codes for CASSQAGQGAYGYTF.

This chain joins TRBV28 and TRBJ1-6; the D gene is possibly TRBD1 (5 bases). Germline loops: CDR1 MDHEN, CDR2 SYDVKM. Trimming took 2 bases from V and 7 from J, leaving 12 bases between them. CDR3 length: 15 residues. The chain's CDR3 is CASSLTGVRNSPLHF. The CDR3 coding sequence is TGTGCCAGCAGTTTAACGGGGGTAAGGAATTCACCCCTCCACTTT. The full variable domain, its missing parts supplied by reference TRBV28 and TRBJ1-6, is DVKVTQSSRYLVKRTGEKVFLECVQDMDHENMFWYRQDPGLGLRLIYFSYDVKMKEKGDIPEGYSVSREKKERFSLILESASTNQTSMYLCASSLTGVRNSPLHFGNGTRLTVT.

The chain is built from TRBV6-1 and TRBJ1-3; no firm D call. The CDR3 covers 15 residues. Germline loops: CDR1 MNHNS, CDR2 SASEGT. V shed 8 bases and J shed 0 bases, with 14 bases lying between them. For the CDR3, the DNA is TGTGCCAGCTCCCCCTCGGACTCCTCTGGAAACACCATATATTTT. Its protein product is CASSPSDSSGNTIYF.

The chain recombines TRBV27 with TRBJ1-4; 7 bases line up with TRBD1. Germline V gene lookup returns CDR1 MNHEY and CDR2 SMNVEV (reference sequence). There are 15 residues in the CDR3. V shed 6 bases, J shed 4 bases, and the junction held 8 bases outside the gene matches. The CDR3 region has the DNA TGTGCCAGCAGGGCCAGGGGGACCGGTAATGAAAAACTGTTTTTT. This sequence encodes CASRARGTGNEKLFF.

This clone was counted once. The chain carries TRBV19 and TRBJ2-2; TRBD2 is a possible D gene (6 bases). Germline assignment: CDR1 LNHDA and CDR2 SQIVND (reference sequence). This CDR3 spans 15 amino acids. V was cut by 0 bases and J by 1 base, with 6 bases left in between. The CDR3 is CASSIDGRNTGELFF. The CDR3 nucleotides are TGTGCCAGTAGTATAGACGGGAGGAACACCGGGGAGCTGTTTTTT.

This chain connects TRBV27 to TRBJ1-1; D ambiguous. This CDR3 has 13 residues. V shed 6 bases and J shed 1 base, with 9 bases lying between them. Germline V gene lookup returns CDR1 MNHEY and CDR2 SMNVEV (reference sequence). The CDR3 nucleotides read TGTGCCAGCAGGCCCACAGCGAACACTGAAGCTTTCTTT. Translated: CASRPTANTEAFF.

This clone was picked up a small number of times. The gene calls are TRBV7-2 and TRBJ1-4, with 11 bases lining up with TRBD1. CDR3 size: 15 residues. V lost 4 bases, J lost 6 bases, and 4 bases stayed unmatched. Germline V gene sequence: CDR1 SGHTA, CDR2 FQGNSA. The CDR3 is CASSSRTGGDEKLFF. The DNA for the CDR3 is TGTGCCAGCAGCTCTCGGACAGGGGGCGATGAAAAACTGTTTTTT.